The present TCR beta chain was sequenced within a study of blood T cell repertoires in COVID-19. Background on the study: PBMCs, B-cell-depleted T cells, or T cells provided the cDNA or gDNA that made up the material.

Assay: immunoSEQ multiplex PCR; the TCRdb copy retains only in-frame clones and omits some. This table holds about 190,000 clones, roughly 89% found once. The sequenced material came from peripheral blood. This clonotype was obtained from a man aged 35 to 55 with acute or convalescent COVID-19.

In DNA form, the CDR3 reads TGTGCCAGCAGCTTAAGGCTAGCGGGGGGTCCCGAGCAGTTCTTC. Its protein is CASSLRLAGGPEQFF. This chain uses TRBV7-2 with TRBJ2-1, with TRBD2 identical over 11 bases. Germline V lookup: CDR1 SGHTA, CDR2 FQGNSA. V was clipped by 2 bases and J by 10 bases; unmatched bases: 7. The CDR3 runs to 15 residues. The full variable domain, completed using reference TRBV7-2 and TRBJ2-1, is GAGVSQSPSNKVTEKGKDVELRCDPISGHTALYWYRQSLGQGLEFLIYFQGNSAPDKSGLPSDRFSAERTGGSVSTLTIQRTQQEDSAVYLCASSLRLAGGPEQFFGPGTRLTVL.